Each of the 7 T cell receptor beta chains below was sequenced from the same sample in a study of blood T cell repertoires in COVID-19. This table comes from immunoSEQ multiplex PCR, and its TCRdb copy is limited to in-frame clones, with some not included. The data show about 240,000 clones, around 87% seen once. The sample was peripheral blood. The receptors originated from a woman aged 45 to 65 with COVID-19, enrolled during active disease.

The CDR3 coding sequence is TGTGCCAGCAGTCTTAGCGGGGGGGCCGTTGATGAGCAGTTCTTC. The encoded protein is CASSLSGGAVDEQFF. The chain recombines TRBV2 with TRBJ2-1; 11 bases map to TRBD2. Germline V lookup: CDR1 SNHLY, CDR2 FYNNEI. There are 15 residues in the CDR3. V gave up 5 bases and J gave up 8 bases; unmatched junction bases: 8.

The chain uses TRBV7-9 and TRBJ1-1; TRBD1 agrees at 7 bases. Germline V gives CDR1 SEHNR, CDR2 FQNEAQ (reference sequence). After removal of 5 bases from V and 1 base from J, the junction contained 7 bases not matched to a gene. The CDR3 is made up of 15 amino acids. CDR3 amino acids: CASSPRTGKNTEAFF. The CDR3 nucleotides are TGTGCCAGCAGCCCACGGACAGGAAAGAACACTGAAGCTTTCTTT.

V is TRBV7-2 and J is TRBJ2-3; possible D gene TRBD2, 6 bases. V shed 0 bases and J shed 4 bases, with 11 bases lying between them. CDR3 length: 15 residues. The germline V gene has CDR1 SGHTA and CDR2 FQGNSA. This CDR3 is CASSLARLGADTQYF. Here the CDR3 DNA reads TGTGCCAGCAGCTTAGCCAGACTAGGGGCAGATACGCAGTATTTT.

The rearrangement joins TRBV11-2 to TRBJ2-3; 13 bases align to TRBD2. The length of the CDR3 is 17 residues. J gave up 6 bases and V 1 base, and 7 bases lay outside the gene matches. In germline, CDR1 is SGHAT, CDR2 FQNNGV. The CDR3 DNA is TGTGCCAGCAGCTTAGGTGGGACTAGCGGGGCGCTTGATACGCAGTATTTT. Translation gives CASSLGGTSGALDTQYF.

The chain combines TRBV10-3 with TRBJ1-6, with TRBD1 as a possible D gene (5 bases). V was shortened by 6 bases and J by 0 bases, with 9 bases between the two germline ends. The germline V gene encodes CDR1 ENHRY and CDR2 SYGVKD. The length of the CDR3 is 15 residues. This CDR3 is CAIRKQDSYNSPLHF. The CDR3 DNA sequence: TGTGCCATCAGAAAACAGGACTCCTATAATTCACCCCTCCACTTT.

The rearrangement uses TRBV5-6 and TRBJ1-1; D remains unclear. This CDR3 comprises 15 residues. Between the trimmed V and J ends, which lost 2 bases and 1 base, there was a span of 12 bases. Germline assignment: CDR1 SGHDT and CDR2 YYEEEE. The CDR3 coding sequence is TGTGCCAGCAGCTTACGACATACTCAGAACACTGAAGCTTTCTTT. Protein sequence: CASSLRHTQNTEAFF. The whole variable domain, filled in from reference TRBV5-6 and TRBJ1-1, reads DAGVTQSPTHLIKTRGQQVTLRCSPKSGHDTVSWYQQALGQGPQFIFQYYEEEERQRGNFPDRFSGHQFPNYSSELNVNALLLGDSALYLCASSLRHTQNTEAFFGQGTRLTVV.

The chain couples TRBV9 to TRBJ1-2, with a possible D match to TRBD1 (6 bases). Per germline, CDR1 SGDLS and CDR2 YYNGEE. The CDR3 has 14 amino acids. The V end was cut by 3 bases, the J end by 4 bases, with 13 bases between. In DNA form, the CDR3 reads TGTGCCAGCAGCGATACTTACAGGGCCTATGGCTACACCTTC. This encodes CASSDTYRAYGYTF.